The 11 T cell receptor beta chains below come from one sample, sequenced in a study of T cell responses to AZD1222 COVID-19 vaccine. Sequencing was performed with immunoSEQ multiplex PCR; in TCRdb, only in-frame clones are kept and a portion is missing. The data contain some 83,000 clones, around 89% of them singletons. The sequenced sample was peripheral blood, obtained 28 days after the second AZD1222 dose. The receptors shown here come from an adult who received the AZD1222 COVID-19 vaccine.

The rearrangement joins TRBV3-1 (or the pseudogene TRBV3-2) to TRBJ1-2; D not certain. The CDR3 has 13 residues. Germline assignment: CDR1 LGHDT and CDR2 YNNKEL (reference sequence). Trimming pared 1 base from V and 8 bases from J, leaving 11 bases between. CDR3 sequence reads: CASSQVAQKGYTF. CDR3 in DNA: TGTGCCAGCAGCCAAGTTGCACAGAAGGGCTACACCTTC.

J is TRBJ1-1 and V is TRBV11-2; a possible D gene is TRBD1 (5 bases). V lost 4 bases and J lost 10, with 19 bases in between. CDR3 length: 14 residues. Germline values: CDR1 SGHAT, CDR2 FQNNGV. The CDR3 is CASSSNISPRGAFF. CDR3 coding DNA: TGTGCCAGCAGCTCCAACATCTCCCCGAGGGGAGCTTTCTTT.

This clone was recorded a few times. J is TRBJ2-5 and V is TRBV6-6; the match to TRBD2 covers 11 bases. This CDR3 has 16 residues. From germline, CDR1 is MNHNY and CDR2 SVGAGI (reference sequence). The ends lost 7 bases at V and 2 bases at J; junction bases unmatched: 9. The CDR3 DNA sequence: TGTGCCAGCATCCACCCCCGACTAGCGGGACAAGAGACCCAGTACTTC. This gives the protein CASIHPRLAGQETQYF.

V usage is TRBV28 and J usage is TRBJ1-2, with D hard to call. CDR3 length: 13 amino acids. CDR1 and CDR2 (germline): MDHEN, SYDVKM. Deletions cut 5 bases from V and 3 bases from J, with 10 bases between. CDR3 coding DNA: TGTGCCAGCAGTGGCAGGCCGGACTATGGCTACACCTTC. Protein sequence: CASSGRPDYGYTF.

V and J are TRBV3-1 (or the pseudogene TRBV3-2) and TRBJ2-7; D is ambiguous. The CDR3 consists of 11 residues. Germline V gene sequence: CDR1 LGHDT, CDR2 YNNKEL (reference sequence). Trimming removed 4 bases from V and 3 bases from J, with 4 bases in between. CDR3 sequence (DNA): TGTGCCAGCAGCCGGTACTACGAGCAGTACTTC. Its protein is CASSRYYEQYF.

This chain joins TRBV18 and TRBJ1-4; 7 bases align to TRBD1. The CDR3 length is 15 residues. J lost 5 bases, V lost 1 base, and 4 bases had no gene match. The germline V gene encodes CDR1 KGHSH and CDR2 LQKENI. The CDR3 region has the DNA TGTGCCAGCTCACCACGGACAGGCCAAAATGAAAAACTGTTTTTT. This translates into CASSPRTGQNEKLFF.

This sequence joins TRBV30 and TRBJ2-1; maybe TRBD2 (6 bases). Looked up from germline, CDR1 is GTSNPN and CDR2 is SVGIG (reference sequence). The V and J ends lost 0 bases and 9 bases respectively, with 12 bases between them. This CDR3 region has 13 residues. The CDR3 region has the DNA TGTGCCTGGAGTGTAGGGCGGGGCACTGAGCAGTTCTTC. Protein product: CAWSVGRGTEQFF.

The chain employs TRBV6-6 and TRBJ1-4, with D uncertain. From germline, CDR1 is MNHNY and CDR2 SVGAGI (reference sequence). V dropped 6 bases and J dropped 8 bases, with 13 bases sitting between them. The CDR3 sequence is 13 residues long. Here the CDR3 DNA reads TGTGCCAGCAGCCCTAGGCTCCGGGAAAAACTGTTTTTT. Translation gives CASSPRLREKLFF.

V usage is TRBV2 and J usage is TRBJ2-3, with 12 bases matching TRBD2. In germline, CDR1 is SNHLY, CDR2 FYNNEI. The CDR3 is 17 residues long. V shed 6 bases, J shed 1 base, and the junction held 8 bases outside the gene matches. CDR3 bases: TGTGCCAGCAGAATAACTAGCGGGGGGCCCCGCACAGATACGCAGTATTTT. This sequence encodes CASRITSGGPRTDTQYF. The complete variable domain, with remaining parts taken from reference TRBV2 and TRBJ2-3, reads EPEVTQTPSHQVTQMGQEVILRCVPISNHLYFYWYRQILGQKVEFLVSFYNNEISEKSEIFDDQFSVERPDGSNFTLKIRSTKLEDSAMYFCASRITSGGPRTDTQYFGPGTRLTVL.

V is TRBV10-2 and J is TRBJ2-7; TRBD1 matches 8 bases. The CDR3 is made up of 16 amino acids. The V segment lost 6 bases and the J segment 4 bases; nucleotides outside the gene matches: 14. The V gene's germline CDR1 is WSHSY and CDR2 SAAADI. The CDR3 bases are TGCGCCAGCAGAGGGGTACCGGGACAGGTCGATTACGAGCAGTACTTC. Residues: CASRGVPGQVDYEQYF.

This clone was observed once. This chain joins TRBV6-2 or TRBV6-3 and TRBJ2-5; possible D gene TRBD1, 5 bases. V lost 2 bases, J lost 7 bases, and 17 bases lay in between. CDR3 length equals 15 residues. Germline V CDR1 and CDR2: MNHEY, SVGEGT. This CDR3 is CASSYEKDMRLTQYF. DNA of the CDR3: TGTGCCAGCAGTTACGAGAAGGACATGCGACTGACCCAGTACTTC.